In its sample, the clone carrying this T cell receptor (beta chain) was seen a few times. This CDR3 region has 15 residues. From germline, CDR1 is MGHDK and CDR2 SYGVNS. The germline V and J ends were trimmed by 3 bases and 4 bases, with 15 bases remaining between them. The data originate from a study of blood T cell repertoires in COVID-19. Study details: Acute and convalescent COVID-19 samples came from the United States, Italy and Spain.

Assay: immunoSEQ multiplex PCR; the TCRdb copy retains only in-frame clones and omits some. This sample yields 270,000 or so clones, of which approximately 88% are seen a single time; more than 1% belongs to the top ten. V usage is TRBV25-1 and J usage is TRBJ1-2, with a tentative D call TRBD1 (5 bases). The origin of this receptor is a middle-aged woman with acute COVID-19. The sample comprised PBMCs or T cells enriched from blood (not recorded which). The CDR3 DNA follows: TGTGCCAGCAGTGATTCCCCCCAGGGAGGCTATGGCTACACCTTC. Translating gives CASSDSPQGGYGYTF.